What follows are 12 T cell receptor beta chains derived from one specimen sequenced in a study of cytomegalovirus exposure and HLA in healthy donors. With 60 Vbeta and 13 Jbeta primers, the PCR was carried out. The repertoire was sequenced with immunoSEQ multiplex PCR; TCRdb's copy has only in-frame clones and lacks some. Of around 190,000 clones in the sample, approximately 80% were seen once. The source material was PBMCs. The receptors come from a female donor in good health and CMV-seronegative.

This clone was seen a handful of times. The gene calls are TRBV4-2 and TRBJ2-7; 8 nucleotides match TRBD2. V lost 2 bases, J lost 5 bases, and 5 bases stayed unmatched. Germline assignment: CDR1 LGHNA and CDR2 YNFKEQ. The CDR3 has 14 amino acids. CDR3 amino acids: CASSQREGGDEQYF. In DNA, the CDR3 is TGTGCCAGCAGCCAACGGGAGGGCGGCGACGAGCAGTACTTC.

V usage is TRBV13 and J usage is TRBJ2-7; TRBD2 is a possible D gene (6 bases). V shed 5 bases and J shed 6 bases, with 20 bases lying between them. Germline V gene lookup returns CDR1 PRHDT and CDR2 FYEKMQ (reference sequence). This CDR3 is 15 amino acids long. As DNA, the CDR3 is TGTGCCAGCAGCGGCCGGGGACTCCTAACCTCCGAGCAGTACTTC. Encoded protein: CASSGRGLLTSEQYF.

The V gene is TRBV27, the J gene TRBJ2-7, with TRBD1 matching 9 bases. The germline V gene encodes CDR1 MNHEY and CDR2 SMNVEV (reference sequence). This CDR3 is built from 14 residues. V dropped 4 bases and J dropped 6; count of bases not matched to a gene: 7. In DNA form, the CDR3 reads TGTGCCAGCAGTTATGGGACAGGGAAAAGCGAGCAGTACTTC. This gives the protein CASSYGTGKSEQYF.

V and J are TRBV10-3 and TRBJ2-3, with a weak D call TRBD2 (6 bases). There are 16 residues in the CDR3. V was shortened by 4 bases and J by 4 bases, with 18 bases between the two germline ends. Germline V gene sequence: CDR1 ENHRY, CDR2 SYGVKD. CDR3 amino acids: CAISAGTSTLPDTQYF. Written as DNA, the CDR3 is TGTGCCATCAGTGCCGGGACTTCCACCCTCCCAGATACGCAGTATTTT.

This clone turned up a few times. CDR3 sequence reads: CASSHGTQPEKLFF. CDR3 bases: TGTGCCAGTAGTCACGGGACTCAGCCTGAAAAACTGTTTTTT. V gene TRBV19 combines with J gene TRBJ1-4; D is possibly TRBD1 (5 bases). CDR3 length: 14 residues. The ends were cut back, 5 bases at V and 7 bases at J, with 14 bases in the middle. The V gene's germline CDR1 is LNHDA and CDR2 SQIVND (reference sequence).

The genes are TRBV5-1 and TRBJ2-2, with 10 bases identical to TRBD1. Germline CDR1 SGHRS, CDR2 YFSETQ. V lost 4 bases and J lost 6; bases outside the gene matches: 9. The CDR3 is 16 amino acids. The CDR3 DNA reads TGCGCCAGCAGCACGTCGGGGACAGGGGTCGCCGGGGAGCTGTTTTTT. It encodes CASSTSGTGVAGELFF.

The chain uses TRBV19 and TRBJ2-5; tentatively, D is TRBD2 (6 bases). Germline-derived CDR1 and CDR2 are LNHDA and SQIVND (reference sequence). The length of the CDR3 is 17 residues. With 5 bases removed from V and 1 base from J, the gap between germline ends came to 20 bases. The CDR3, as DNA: TGTGCCAGTAGTCTACTAGCAGGGAAGACCCCCCAAGAGACCCAGTACTTC. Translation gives CASSLLAGKTPQETQYF.

The CDR3 is CASSLKLAEGDEQFF. The CDR3 DNA reads TGTGCCAGCAGTTTAAAACTAGCGGAGGGGGATGAGCAGTTCTTC. The V and J genes are TRBV7-9 and TRBJ2-1; 8 bases are a match to TRBD2. This CDR3 spans 15 amino acids. Trimming cost V 6 bases and J 8 bases; bases outside gene matches: 12. CDR1 and CDR2 from the germline V gene are SEHNR and FQNEAQ (reference sequence).

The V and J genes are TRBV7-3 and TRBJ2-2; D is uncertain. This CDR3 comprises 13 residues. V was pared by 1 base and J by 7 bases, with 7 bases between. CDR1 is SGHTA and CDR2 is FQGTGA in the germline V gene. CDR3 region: CASSLISFGELFF. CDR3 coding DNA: TGTGCCAGCAGCTTAATTAGCTTCGGGGAGCTGTTTTTT.

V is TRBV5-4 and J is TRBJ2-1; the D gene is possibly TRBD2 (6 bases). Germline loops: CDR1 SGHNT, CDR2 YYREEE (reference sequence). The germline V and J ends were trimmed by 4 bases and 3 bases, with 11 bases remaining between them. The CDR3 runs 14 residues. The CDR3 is CASSPRRDYNEQFF. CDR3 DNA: TGTGCCAGCAGCCCCAGGCGGGACTACAATGAGCAGTTCTTC.

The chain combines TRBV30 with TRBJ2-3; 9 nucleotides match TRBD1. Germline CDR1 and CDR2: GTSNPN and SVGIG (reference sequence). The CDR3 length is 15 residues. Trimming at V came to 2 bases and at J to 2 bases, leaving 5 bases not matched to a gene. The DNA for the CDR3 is TGTGCCTGGAGTCCCGGGACAGGGTTCACAGATACGCAGTATTTT. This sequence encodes CAWSPGTGFTDTQYF.

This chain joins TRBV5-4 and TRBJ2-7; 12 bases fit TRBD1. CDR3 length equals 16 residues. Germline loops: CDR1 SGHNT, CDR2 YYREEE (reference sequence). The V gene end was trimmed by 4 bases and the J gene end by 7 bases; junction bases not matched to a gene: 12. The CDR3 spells CASSPRDRGRPGEQYF. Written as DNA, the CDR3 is TGTGCCAGCAGCCCCCGGGACAGGGGGCGCCCGGGAGAGCAGTACTTC.